This paragraph reports one T cell receptor (beta chain). Its antigen is unknown. At cycle 4 day 1, cycle 7 day 1, and baseline, blood was sampled. The data are from a study of OX40 agonist ivuxolimab in advanced cancers. Overall study: Patients assigned to dose escalation were diagnosed with hepatocellular carcinoma, melanoma, renal cell or head and neck cancer.

Repertoires were generated with immunoSEQ multiplex PCR, while TCRdb's copy carries only in-frame clones and drops some. This table holds 45,000 to 60,000 clones, roughly nine tenths found once. General observations from the study: The study found that CD8+ T cells averaged more expanded clones than CD4+.

This sequence was found in an adult with an advanced solid tumor such as melanoma, head and neck, liver or kidney cancer. Here the sequenced sample was CD4+ or CD8+ T cells sorted from blood, taken in a trial of the OX40 agonist ivuxolimab.

CDR3 in amino acids: CASSINGRTGEQFF. DNA of the CDR3: TGTGCCAGCAGCATTAACGGGAGGACCGGTGAGCAGTTCTTC. This rearrangement joins TRBV6-6 to TRBJ2-1; 7 bases fit TRBD2. Germline loops: CDR1 MNHNY, CDR2 SVGAGI (reference sequence). There are 14 residues in the CDR3. With V trimmed by 6 bases and J by 9 bases, 11 bases remained unmatched.